Shown below are 7 T cell receptor beta chains from a single sample sequenced in a study of CD8 T cells in ankylosing spondylitis. One entry per CDR3 protein results from TCRdb running MiXCR on the 5' RACE reads. The sample holds about 160,000 distinct CDR3 sequences, about 18% seen once. Input material: blood, either unsorted or a sorted T cell fraction (not recorded which). These receptors originate from a male donor with ankylosing spondylitis or in good health (not recorded which).

This clonotype was recorded at least ten times. The rearrangement links TRBV28 to TRBJ2-7, with 8 bases that match TRBD1. Trimming at V came to 4 bases and at J to 3 bases, leaving 5 bases not matched to a gene. The CDR3 has 14 amino acids. Germline V gene data show CDR1 as MDHEN and CDR2 as SYDVKM. CDR3 nucleotide sequence: TGTGCCAGCAGTTCGGGACAGGAACTCTACGAGCAGTACTTC. This translates into CASSSGQELYEQYF.

As to this clonotype: A much larger clone differs by one base, so this may be a read error. The chain couples TRBV6-2 or TRBV6-3 to TRBJ2-1; TRBD1 agrees at 7 bases. The germline V gene has CDR1 MNHEY and CDR2 SVGEGT. CDR3 size: 16 residues. The chain's CDR3 is CVSRVQGPGSYNEQFF. The CDR3 DNA reads TGTGTCAGCAGGGTACAGGGGCCAGGCTCCTACAATGAGCAGTTCTTC.

The chain recombines TRBV12-3 or TRBV12-4 with TRBJ2-2, with 11 bases aligning to TRBD2. V was clipped by 6 bases and J by 3 bases; unmatched bases: 9. The CDR3 contains 17 residues. The CDR3 region is CASSRLAGPRDTGELFF. The DNA of the CDR3 is TGTGCCAGCAGCAGACTAGCGGGACCGCGGGACACCGGGGAGCTGTTTTTT.

This chain connects TRBV6-4 to TRBJ2-3, with 14 bases that match TRBD2. The CDR3 is 19 residues long. Germline CDR1 and CDR2: MRHNA and SNTAGT. J was trimmed by 4 bases and V by 5 bases; bases with no gene match: 14. CDR3: CASSPTSGTSGSNSDTQYF. In nucleotides, the CDR3 is TGTGCCAGCAGTCCGACCTCCGGGACTAGCGGGAGTAATTCAGATACGCAGTATTTT.

The rearrangement uses TRBV6-1 and TRBJ2-5; D may be TRBD1 (5 bases). The CDR3 is 14 residues long. In germline, CDR1 is MNHNS, CDR2 SASEGT. V gave up 7 bases and J gave up 4 bases, with 16 bases separating them. CDR3 sequence: CASTPLPGLETQYF. CDR3 nucleotides: TGTGCCAGCACCCCCTTACCAGGGTTAGAGACCCAGTACTTC.

Concerning this clonotype: This may arise from a read error, as a much more abundant clone is one base away. V gene TRBV20-1 combines with J gene TRBJ2-5; D remains unclear. CDR1 and CDR2 from the germline V gene are DFQATT and SNEGSKA (reference sequence). This CDR3 has 17 amino acids. The CDR3 spells CCARDDVVKAPRETQYF. CDR3 bases: TGCTGTGCTAGAGATGACGTGGTAAAGGCTCCAAGAGAGACCCAGTACTTC.

V usage is TRBV5-1 and J usage is TRBJ2-7; tentatively, D is TRBD1 (6 bases). This CDR3 spans 15 amino acids. Germline-derived CDR1 and CDR2 are SGHRS and YFSETQ. V lost 5 bases, J lost 1 base, and 16 bases lay in between. DNA of the CDR3: TGCGCCAGCAGTCACTATGGGGACAAATCCTACGAGCAGTACTTC. Protein product: CASSHYGDKSYEQYF.